The present entry profiles one TCR beta chain with its context. Its antigen specificity is not known. No clone much larger than this one lies a single base away; base qualities are absent. The library was obtained by the immunoSEQ multiplex PCR assay. TCRdb limited this immuneACCESS table to in-frame rearrangements with V and J called. A share of clones is missing; checked studies link under half to unresolved V genes, and the rest is unexplained. This sample gives around 30,000 clones in total; about 90% of them show up just once. The leading ten clones occupy roughly 3.4% of the sample. The germline V gene gives CDR1 as SGDLS and CDR2 as YYNGEE. Trimming at the junction amounts to 2 bases on V and 3 bases on J, and the germline ends lie 16 bases apart. From the cysteine up to the phenylalanine, the CDR3 has a length of 16 residues. Only the CDR3 region is kept as DNA, spanning 48 bases read in frame from base 1.

The sample comes from a study of chemoradiotherapy in HPV16-positive cancers (dated by TCRdb to 2022 to 2024). Study-wide context: Candidate HPV-specific T-cell clones and common TCR motifs were defined by functional T-cell assays performed on cells from a couple of HPV16-positive patients. Whether T-cell immunity against the HPV oncoproteins E6 and E7 changes during chemoradiotherapy and whether survival is affected by this immunity were examined in the study. TCR repertoires from 86 patients with HPV-related cancers were then used to track the candidate HPV-specific TCRs and motifs. Paper-wide results and their limitations: Only two HPV16-positive patients were used to derive the functional definition of HPV-specific T cells, and the survival association was reported for HPV16-positive patients. In HPV16-positive patients, expansion of HPV-responsive T cells during chemoradiotherapy was found to be associated with improved recurrence-free survival. Expansion of candidate HPV-specific clones and E7-related TCR motifs was observed in the tumor microenvironment during treatment, whereas no such expansion was observed for non-HPV-specific T cells.

Repertoires were sampled multiple times during chemoradiotherapy, which allowed clonal expansion in the tumor microenvironment to be followed. The material sequenced was blood, taken from a patient who underwent chemoradiotherapy. The chain is made from TRBV9 and TRBJ2-3, with a tentative D call of TRBD1 or TRBD2, each matching 5 bases. This sequence originates from a human donor with HPV-associated anogenital cancer. The base sequence is TGTGCCAGCAGCGTTGGGTCCGGGACCCAAACAGATACGCAGTATTTT. It translates as CASSVGSGTQTDTQYF.